Presented here are 2 T cell receptor beta chains from one specimen sequenced in a study of T cell responses to AZD1222 COVID-19 vaccine. Data came from immunoSEQ multiplex PCR; TCRdb stores just in-frame clones and leaves some out. The data show fewer than 75,000 clones, 90% to 95% seen once. Sample: peripheral blood, taken 28 days after the second dose of the MenACWY control vaccine. Source of these receptors: an adult who received the MenACWY meningococcal vaccine as a control.

The chain links TRBV6-6 to TRBJ1-5; 7 bases match TRBD1. Germline CDR1 MNHNY, CDR2 SVGAGI (reference sequence). The CDR3 length is 17 residues. V dropped 6 bases and J dropped 2; count of bases not matched to a gene: 13. CDR3 protein: CASSRHQGGRRNQPQHF. CDR3 sequence (DNA): TGTGCCAGCAGCCGACATCAGGGGGGTAGGCGCAATCAGCCCCAGCATTTT.

V gene TRBV6-4 combines with J gene TRBJ1-4; possibly TRBD1 for D (5 bases). Germline values: CDR1 MRHNA, CDR2 SNTAGT. CDR3 length: 14 residues. V lost 7 bases, J lost 7 bases, and 16 bases lay in between. CDR3 amino acids: CASKAGMNSEKLFF. The CDR3 DNA follows: TGTGCCAGCAAGGCAGGGATGAATAGTGAAAAACTGTTTTTT.